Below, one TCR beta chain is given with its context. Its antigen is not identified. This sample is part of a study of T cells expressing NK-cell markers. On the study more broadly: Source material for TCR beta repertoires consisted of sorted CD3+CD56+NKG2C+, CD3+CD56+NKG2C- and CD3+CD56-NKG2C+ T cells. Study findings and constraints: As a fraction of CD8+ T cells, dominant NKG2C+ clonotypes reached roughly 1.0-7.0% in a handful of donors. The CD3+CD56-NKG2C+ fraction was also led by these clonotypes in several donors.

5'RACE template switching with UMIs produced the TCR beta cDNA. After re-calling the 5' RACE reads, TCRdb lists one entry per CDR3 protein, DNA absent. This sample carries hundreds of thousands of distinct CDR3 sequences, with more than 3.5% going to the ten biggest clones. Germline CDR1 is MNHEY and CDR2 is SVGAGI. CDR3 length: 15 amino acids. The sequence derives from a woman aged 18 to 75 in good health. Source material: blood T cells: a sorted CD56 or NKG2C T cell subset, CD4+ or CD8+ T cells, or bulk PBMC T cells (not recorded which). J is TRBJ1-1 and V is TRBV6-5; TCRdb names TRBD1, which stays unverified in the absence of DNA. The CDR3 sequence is CASSYGGQGATEAFF.